Following are 17 T cell receptor beta chains from one sample sequenced in a study of cytomegalovirus exposure and HLA in healthy donors. Vbeta (60) and Jbeta (13) primers were used in the PCR. This table comes from immunoSEQ multiplex PCR, and its TCRdb copy is limited to in-frame clones, with some not included. In the table there are 280,000 or so clones, roughly 89% of which are singletons. The source material was PBMCs. These receptors all stem from a woman between 18 and 29 years old in good health and CMV-seronegative.

The chain links TRBV6-5 to TRBJ1-5; the D gene is possibly TRBD1 (5 bases). V was shortened by 6 bases and J by 3 bases, with 12 bases between the two germline ends. The length of the CDR3 is 14 residues. Germline-derived CDR1 and CDR2 are MNHEY and SVGAGI. DNA of the CDR3: TGTGCCAGCAGGATGGGGGGGAACAATCAGCCCCAGCATTTT. Translation gives CASRMGGNNQPQHF.

The chain combines TRBV2 with TRBJ2-3; TRBD2 matches 9 bases. Germline lookup yields CDR1 SNHLY and CDR2 FYNNEI. This CDR3 has 16 amino acids. The trim removed 6 bases at V and 2 bases at J, leaving 9 bases unmatched. The CDR3 nucleotides are TGTGCCAGCAGAAGGCTAGCGGGGCCTAACACAGATACGCAGTATTTT. Its translation is CASRRLAGPNTDTQYF.

This clone has just one count. CDR3 sequence (DNA): TGTGCCACCAGCAGTTTTGGAAAGGGGGAAAACACTGAAGCTTTCTTT. Encoded protein: CATSSFGKGENTEAFF. The chain has TRBV15 and TRBJ1-1, with D possibly matching TRBD1 (6 bases). The CDR3 is made up of 16 amino acids. V lost 3 bases to trimming and J lost 2 bases, with 16 bases between them. Germline values: CDR1 LNHNV, CDR2 YYDKDF (reference sequence).

The chain recombines TRBV2 with TRBJ2-7, with D uncertain. With 5 bases removed from V and 4 bases from J, the gap between germline ends came to 9 bases. Germline CDR1 SNHLY, CDR2 FYNNEI. The CDR3 is made up of 12 amino acids. CDR3 nucleotides: TGTGCCAGCAGTTACTCAGGATACGAGCAGTACTTC. This gives the protein CASSYSGYEQYF.

The chain is built from TRBV10-1 and TRBJ2-1; tentatively, D is TRBD2 (6 bases). This CDR3 is 16 amino acids long. CDR1 is WNHNN and CDR2 is SYGVQD in the germline V gene (reference sequence). V was trimmed by 7 bases and J by 6 bases, leaving 22 bases between them. This CDR3 is CASTGPRGTPLNEQFF. The CDR3 DNA is TGCGCCAGCACCGGACCCCGCGGGACTCCACTCAATGAGCAGTTCTTC.

The CDR3 coding sequence is TGTGCCAGCAGCCTCTTGGGACAGGGGATCCACGAGCAGTACTTC. The encoded protein is CASSLLGQGIHEQYF. The genes are TRBV13 and TRBJ2-7; 10 bases agree with TRBD1. The CDR3 is 15 residues long. The V gene's germline CDR1 is PRHDT and CDR2 FYEKMQ (reference sequence). J lost 5 bases, V lost 5 bases, and 9 bases had no gene match.

V is TRBV2 and J is TRBJ2-2; the match to TRBD2 covers 8 bases. The CDR3 is 16 amino acids. Germline CDR1 SNHLY, CDR2 FYNNEI. Losses at the gene ends were 4 bases for V and 0 bases for J; bases not matched to a gene: 4. CDR3 bases: TGTGCCAGCAGTGCGCTAGCGGGCGCGAACACCGGGGAGCTGTTTTTT. Its protein is CASSALAGANTGELFF.

With respect to this clone: Relative to the germline gene, one junction end is altered; a read error may explain this. This chain joins TRBV7-9 and TRBJ1-1, with D maybe TRBD1 (6 bases). Germline V lookup: CDR1 SEHNR, CDR2 FQNEAQ (reference sequence). The CDR3 is 16 amino acids. In DNA, the CDR3 is TGTTCCAGCAGTTCGAGGTGGGGGGGAAGGGGGACTGAAGCTTTCTTT. Protein: CSSSSRWGGRGTEAFF.

V is TRBV2 and J is TRBJ2-7; the D is unclear. V lost 7 bases and J lost 5, with 12 bases in between. CDR3 length: 12 residues. Germline V gene sequence: CDR1 SNHLY, CDR2 FYNNEI. In DNA form, the CDR3 reads TGTGCCAGCACGTCGGTCCTAGACGAGCAGTACTTC. This gives the protein CASTSVLDEQYF.

The DNA for the CDR3 is TGTGCCAGCAGCCCGGGGACACCCGAAGCTTTCTTT. It encodes CASSPGTPEAFF. The chain links TRBV14 to TRBJ1-1; tentative D call: TRBD1 (6 bases). The CDR3 is 12 residues long. Between the trimmed V and J ends, which lost 4 bases and 8 bases, there was a span of 11 bases. Germline CDR1 SGHDN, CDR2 FVKESK.

The V and J genes are TRBV9 and TRBJ2-3, with 7 bases matching TRBD2. Looked up from germline, CDR1 is SGDLS and CDR2 is YYNGEE. This CDR3 is 15 amino acids long. With V trimmed by 1 base and J by 0 bases, 2 bases remained unmatched. The DNA for the CDR3 is TGTGCCAGCAGCGTATGGGGGGGGAGCACAGATACGCAGTATTTT. As protein: CASSVWGGSTDTQYF. Supplemented by reference TRBV9 and TRBJ2-3, the full variable domain reads DSGVTQTPKHLITATGQRVTLRCSPRSGDLSVYWYQQSLDQGLQFLIQYYNGEERAKGNILERFSAQQFPDLHSELNLSSLELGDSALYFCASSVWGGSTDTQYFGPGTRLTVL.

The V gene is TRBV9, the J gene TRBJ1-6, with D perhaps TRBD1 (6 bases). V lost 4 bases and J 9 bases, leaving 14 bases between the germline ends. Per germline, CDR1 SGDLS and CDR2 YYNGEE. The CDR3 spans 14 residues. The CDR3 DNA follows: TGTGCCAGCAGCCTTGGACAGTGGGCTTCACCCCTCCACTTT. Translation gives CASSLGQWASPLHF.

The chain couples TRBV18 to TRBJ1-2; weak D call: TRBD1 (6 bases). The V end was cut by 1 base, the J end by 8 bases, with 14 bases between. The CDR3 extends over 14 amino acids. Germline CDR1 reads KGHSH; CDR2 reads LQKENI. The CDR3 nucleotides are TGTGCCAGCTCACCACTGGGGGCATTGGAAGGCTACACCTTC. It encodes CASSPLGALEGYTF.

The V call is TRBV9, the J call TRBJ1-2; D gene uncertain. The CDR3 runs 12 residues. Germline CDR1 and CDR2: SGDLS and YYNGEE. V was shortened by 2 bases and J by 1 base, with 3 bases between the two germline ends. This chain's CDR3 is CASSVRNYGYTF. The CDR3 DNA follows: TGTGCCAGCAGCGTCCGTAACTATGGCTACACCTTC. Full variable domain (remainder filled in from reference TRBV9 and TRBJ1-2): DSGVTQTPKHLITATGQRVTLRCSPRSGDLSVYWYQQSLDQGLQFLIQYYNGEERAKGNILERFSAQQFPDLHSELNLSSLELGDSALYFCASSVRNYGYTFGSGTRLTVV.

This sequence joins TRBV2 and TRBJ2-7, with TRBD1 matching 7 bases. Germline V lookup: CDR1 SNHLY, CDR2 FYNNEI. V shed 5 bases and J 3 bases; nucleotides not matched to a gene: 7. The CDR3 sequence is 14 residues long. CDR3 sequence: CASSLRDSYYEQYF. The DNA for the CDR3 is TGTGCCAGCAGTCTCCGGGACAGCTACTACGAGCAGTACTTC. Based on the CDR3 plus reference TRBV2 and TRBJ2-7, the full variable domain is EPEVTQTPSHQVTQMGQEVILRCVPISNHLYFYWYRQILGQKVEFLVSFYNNEISEKSEIFDDQFSVERPDGSNFTLKIRSTKLEDSAMYFCASSLRDSYYEQYFGPGTRLTVT.

The V call is TRBV4-2, the J call TRBJ2-3; D perhaps matches TRBD2 (6 bases). CDR1 and CDR2 from the germline V gene are LGHNA and YNFKEQ. Trimming stripped 2 bases from V and 4 bases from J, with 19 bases between. This CDR3 is 17 amino acids long. CDR3 protein: CASSQSYGARGADTQYF. The CDR3 DNA is TGTGCCAGCAGCCAATCGTACGGCGCCCGCGGGGCAGATACGCAGTATTTT.

With regard to this clone: At one end, the junction sequence differs from germline, possibly due to a read error. Within the sample, other DNA sequences also encode this same CDR3. The CDR3 loop reads CATSSAEGARNNSPLHF. The CDR3 DNA is TGTGCCACCAGCAGCGCTGAGGGGGCTCGTAATAATTCCCCCCTCCACTTT. The chain employs TRBV15 and TRBJ1-6, with TRBD1 matching over 7 bases. The CDR3 has 17 residues. CDR1 LNHNV and CDR2 YYDKDF come from the germline V gene (reference sequence).